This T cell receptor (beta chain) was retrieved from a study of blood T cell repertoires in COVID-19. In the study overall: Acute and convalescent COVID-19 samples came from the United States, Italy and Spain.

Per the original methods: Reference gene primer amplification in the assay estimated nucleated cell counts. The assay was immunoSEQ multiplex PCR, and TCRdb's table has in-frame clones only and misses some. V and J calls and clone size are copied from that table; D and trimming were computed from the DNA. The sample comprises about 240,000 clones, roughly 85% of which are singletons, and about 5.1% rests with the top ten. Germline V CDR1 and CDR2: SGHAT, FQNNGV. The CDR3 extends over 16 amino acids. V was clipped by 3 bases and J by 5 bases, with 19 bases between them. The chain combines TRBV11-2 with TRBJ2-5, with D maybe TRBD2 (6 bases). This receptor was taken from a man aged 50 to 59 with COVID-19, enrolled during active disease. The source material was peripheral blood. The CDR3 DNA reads TGTGCCAGCAGCTTTGAATTTAATGGGGGGATGGAGACCCAGTACTTC. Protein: CASSFEFNGGMETQYF.